This T cell receptor (beta chain) was captured in a study of cytomegalovirus exposure and HLA in healthy donors. Overall study results and limits: Cytomegalovirus association was assigned to about 150 TCR beta chains. HLA restriction was apparent for most CMV-associated TCR beta chains in a later analysis.

The PCR made use of 60 Vbeta and 13 Jbeta primers. This table comes from immunoSEQ multiplex PCR, and its TCRdb copy is limited to in-frame clones, with some not included. In all, the sample yields around 100,000 clones. V was clipped by 4 bases and J by 5 bases, with 21 bases between them. This CDR3 comprises 16 residues. CDR1 SGHRS and CDR2 YFSETQ come from the germline V gene. To note about this clone: What it binds is unknown.

This clonotype was sampled from a man aged 35 to 55 in good health and CMV-seropositive. This chain connects TRBV5-1 to TRBJ2-5; D possibly corresponds to TRBD2 (6 bases). Specimen: PBMCs. CDR3 DNA: TGCGCCAGCAGCCGGGACCCGGGGCCGGCGGGGGAGACCCAGTACTTC. Amino acids: CASSRDPGPAGETQYF. The whole variable domain, filled in from reference TRBV5-1 and TRBJ2-5, reads KAGVTQTPRYLIKTRGQQVTLSCSPISGHRSVSWYQQTPGQGLQFLFEYFSETQRNKGNFPGRFSGRQFSNSRSEMNVSTLELGDSALYLCASSRDPGPAGETQYFGPGTRLLVL.